This record covers a single T cell receptor beta chain. The antigen remains unidentified. V gave up 1 base and J gave up 9 bases, with 17 bases separating them. The CDR3 runs 16 residues. The germline CDR1 and CDR2 sequences are SGHRS and YFSETQ. The sample originates from a study of vaccination and CD4 T cells after COVID-19. Study as a whole: Stimuli were overlapping spike peptide pools of SARS-CoV-2 and three common cold coronaviruses (HCoV-NL63, HCoV-OC43, HCoV-229E).

As for treatment: approximately 11-day PBMC culture with coronavirus spike peptide pools or control peptides (ViraFEST assay). Cultured CD4+ T cells had their DNA profiled by the Oncomine TCR Beta short-read assay. MiXCR was run by TCRdb on the PCR reads, yielding one entry per CDR3 protein. The sample holds almost 20,000 distinct CDR3 sequences, over 60% seen once. Sequencing was performed on CD4+ T cells from blood, cultured in vitro, taken after SARS-CoV-2 vaccination. The chain uses TRBV5-1 and TRBJ1-6; D not resolved. The origin of this receptor is a human donor who received a COVID-19 vaccine. CDR3 region: CASSLKWPGEGSPLHF. CDR3 sequence (DNA): TGCGCCAGCAGCTTGAAGTGGCCCGGGGAAGGTTCACCCCTCCACTTT.